Below, 2 T cell receptor beta chains from the same sample are listed, as sequenced in a study of blood T cell repertoires in COVID-19. The data were produced by immunoSEQ multiplex PCR, yet TCRdb's version contains in-frame clones alone and is incomplete. The table includes more than 350,000 clones, about 88% detected once. Sequenced input: PBMCs or T cells enriched from blood (not recorded which). The receptors come from a woman aged 18-35 years who had been exposed to COVID-19.

This chain joins TRBV7-2 and TRBJ1-1, with unresolved D. The CDR3 runs 15 residues. V dropped 0 bases and J dropped 8 bases, with 16 bases sitting between them. Germline assignment: CDR1 SGHTA and CDR2 FQGNSA. CDR3 in DNA: TGTGCCAGCAGCTTAGCTGCGACCCCGAGGAGAGAAGCTTTCTTT. Encoded protein: CASSLAATPRREAFF.

The rearrangement uses TRBV29-1 and TRBJ2-7; 13 bases map to TRBD2. The ends lost 7 bases at V and 4 bases at J; junction bases unmatched: 4. There are 13 residues in the CDR3. Per germline, CDR1 SQVTM and CDR2 ANQGSEA. The CDR3 protein is CSARLAGGYEQYF. The CDR3 DNA follows: TGCAGCGCGCGACTAGCGGGAGGTTACGAGCAGTACTTC.